This T cell receptor beta chain comes out of a study of cytomegalovirus exposure and HLA in healthy donors. Study-level findings and limits: When analyzed later, a missense DCLRE1C variant was found to be linked to TCR beta V- and J-gene trimming.

With respect to this clone: Its antigen is unknown.

V shed 4 bases and J shed 4 bases, with 20 bases lying between them. This CDR3 has 16 residues. Germline CDR1 is SGHRS and CDR2 is YFSETQ. A multiplex PCR was run with 60 Vbeta primers and 13 Jbeta primers. Sequenced by immunoSEQ multiplex PCR; TCRdb stores in-frame clones only, minus some. Its table records 68,000 or so clones. This TCR was recovered from a boy under 18 in good health and CMV-seronegative. The specimen sequenced was PBMCs. V and J are TRBV5-1 and TRBJ2-5, with a weak D call TRBD1 (6 bases). Here the CDR3 DNA reads TGCGCCAGCAGCCCGTCTGGGCCACAGGGTGGAGAGACCCAGTACTTC. Translating gives CASSPSGPQGGETQYF.